Listed below are T cell receptor beta chains from one sample, sequenced in a study of shared clonotypes between healthy human individuals. Profiling relied on immunoSEQ multiplex PCR, and the TCRdb table lists in-frame clones only, not all of them. The table shows 450,000 to 500,000 clones, with about 79% occurring only once. What was sequenced was PBMCs. The receptors derive from a woman between 40 and 55 years old in good health. Some clones in this sample may be carry-over from other donors' samples. Each CDR3 is given with its conserved first and last residue. A D gene is named only where the DNA matches it firmly. Clone sizes are given selectively: once, few, many, or a class where the clone is expanded.

TRBV27,TRBD2,16,-,TRBJ2-7,CASSPLGLAGASEQYF,TGTGCCAGCAGTCCGCTGGGACTAGCGGGAGCCTCTGAGCAGTACTTC
TRBV10-2,-,14,few,TRBJ1-1,CASSEVGGGTEAFF,TGCGCCAGCAGTGAAGTAGGGGGAGGCACTGAAGCTTTCTTT
TRBV4-1,-,16,-,TRBJ1-3,CASSQDRWSSGNTIYF,TGCGCCAGCAGCCAAGATAGGTGGAGCTCTGGAAACACCATATATTTT
TRBV2,-,14,-,TRBJ1-2,CASSDRGGSYGYTF,TGTGCCAGCAGTGATAGGGGGGGAAGCTATGGCTACACCTTC
TRBV28,TRBD2,18,few,TRBJ2-7,CASSPAGLWAGGSYEQYF,TGTGCCAGCAGTCCGGCAGGGTTGTGGGCGGGGGGCTCCTACGAGCAGTACTTC
TRBV6-5,-,14,-,TRBJ1-5,CASSVRDSNQPQHF,TGTGCCAGCAGCGTCCGGGACAGCAATCAGCCCCAGCATTTT
TRBV5-1,TRBD1,13,few,TRBJ2-7,CASSLLQGNEQYF,TGCGCCAGCAGCTTGTTACAGGGGAACGAGCAGTACTTC
TRBV28,TRBD1,15,-,TRBJ2-7,CASSLNRGRVVEQYF,TGTGCCAGCAGTTTGAACAGGGGGCGGGTTGTCGAGCAGTACTTC
TRBV7-3,TRBD1,18,-,TRBJ2-1,CASSLTVYRWGQNNEQFF,TGTGCCAGCAGCTTAACGGTTTATAGATGGGGACAGAACAATGAGCAGTTCTTC
TRBV19,TRBD2,14,few,TRBJ2-1,CATKAASGSSEQFF,TGTGCCACCAAGGCGGCTAGCGGGAGTTCTGAGCAGTTCTTC
TRBV30,TRBD2,14,once,TRBJ2-3,CAWRLAGTSDTQYF,TGTGCCTGGAGATTAGCGGGAACCTCAGATACGCAGTATTTT
TRBV12-5,-,14,-,TRBJ1-1,CASGRSVGDTEAFF,TGTGCTAGTGGCCGGAGCGTGGGGGACACTGAAGCTTTCTTT
TRBV7-9,-,15,-,TRBJ2-2,CASSPPDTNTGELFF,TGTGCCAGCAGCCCGCCCGACACGAACACCGGGGAGCTGTTTTTT